A selection of T cell receptor beta chains follows, all from one sample in a study of blood T cell repertoires in COVID-19. TCRdb keeps only in-frame clones here, not all; method: immunoSEQ multiplex PCR. The profile shows 80,000 or so clones, over 75% of them singletons. The sequenced sample was peripheral blood. These receptors were obtained from a man between 50 and 59 years old with COVID-19, enrolled during active disease. The CDR3 runs from the conserved cysteine through the conserved F or W. The D gene is left open where the match is weak.

.	TRBV7-9	TRBJ2-3	TGTGCCAGCAGCCGACAGACCACAGATACGCAGTATTTT	CASSRQTTDTQYF
TRBD2	TRBV6-5	TRBJ2-1	TGTGCCAGCAGTTACGGCGGGAGAGGTGAGCAGTTCTTC	CASSYGGRGEQFF
TRBD1	TRBV14	TRBJ2-5	TGTGCCAGCAGCCAAGATCTCCCGTTAGACAGGGTCACAGAGACCCAGTACTTC	CASSQDLPLDRVTETQYF
.	TRBV18	TRBJ1-1	TGTGCCAGCTCAGATACAGGGACGGGGACTGAAGCTTTCTTT	CASSDTGTGTEAFF
TRBD1	TRBV24-1	TRBJ1-2	TGTGCCACCAGTGATCCCAGACAGGGGGCGGATGGCTACACCTTC	CATSDPRQGADGYTF
.	TRBV5-1	TRBJ1-1	TGCGCCAGCAGCTTCTTCCCTCGGACAGAACAAAACACTGAAGCTTTCTTT	CASSFFPRTEQNTEAFF
.	TRBV6-5	TRBJ1-1	TGTGCCAGCAGTTACTCGATAGGGGGGGCGGATGAAGCTTTCTTT	CASSYSIGGADEAFF
.	TRBV20-1	TRBJ2-3	TGCAGTGCTAGACTCACAGATACGCAGTATTTT	CSARLTDTQYF
.	TRBV6-4	TRBJ1-2	TGTGCCAGCAGGCGTGAGTTCGGGGGTAACTATGGCTACACCTTC	CASRREFGGNYGYTF
TRBD2	TRBV4-2	TRBJ2-1	TGTGCCAGCAGCCAACAGGGGCTAGCGGGGTACAATGAGCAGTTCTTC	CASSQQGLAGYNEQFF
TRBD1	TRBV6-1	TRBJ1-5	TGTGCCAGCAGTGGTTGGGGGGACAGTGGGGACCAGCCCCAGCATTTT	CASSGWGDSGDQPQHF
TRBD1	TRBV27	TRBJ1-5	TGTGCCAGCAGCAGCCTCCGGGACAGCGTAGATAATCAGCCCCAGCATTTT	CASSSLRDSVDNQPQHF
TRBD1	TRBV2	TRBJ2-5	TGTGCCAGCAGTGGGACAGGGGTGTGGACCCAGTACTTC	CASSGTGVWTQYF
.	TRBV9	TRBJ2-5	TGTGCCAGCAGCGTAGAGGTGGGGGCAGAGACCCAGTACTTC	CASSVEVGAETQYF
.	TRBV28	TRBJ1-4	TGTGCCAGCAGACCCCCCGCCGGGGATGAAAAACTGTTTTTT	CASRPPAGDEKLFF
.	TRBV30	TRBJ1-3	TGTGCCTGGAGTCCCCGTCGGTCTCGCTCTGGAAACACCATATATTTT	CAWSPRRSRSGNTIYF
.	TRBV6-6	TRBJ1-1	TGTGCCAGCACCCAACCGGGACAAGCGAACACTGAAGCTTTCTTT	CASTQPGQANTEAFF